The 14 T cell receptor beta chains below were found in one sample sequenced in a study of metastatic and nonmetastatic thyroid tumors (dated by TCRdb to 2019 to 2021). The library was built by means of PCR. Sequencing instrument: Illumina HiSeq 4000. The public reads were run again by TCRdb, first through fastp at Q25 and then through MiXCR, and only productive beta chains were kept. The sample includes about 45,000 clones, with about 4.3% observed a single time. Approximately 9.5% of the sample lies in the top ten. None of the patients had been given any treatment before thyroid surgery. The sequenced material came from blood. All receptors derive from a female donor with papillary thyroid cancer or a benign thyroid nodule (not recorded which). Some clones in this sample may be carry-over from other donors' samples.

This clone was seen at least ten times. The rearrangement uses TRBV4-1 and TRBJ2-3; possibly TRBD2 for D (5 bases). The CDR3 is 17 residues long. The germline V gene encodes CDR1 MGHRA and CDR2 YSYEKL. Trimming removed 1 base from V and 0 bases from J, with 14 bases in between. The CDR3 region has the DNA TGCGCCAGCAGCCAAGTAGCCGGGATGGGGAGCACAGATACGCAGTATTTT. Translating it yields CASSQVAGMGSTDTQYF.

This clone was detected ten times or more. A read error may be the cause here, since a much bigger clone is one base away. Within the sample, other DNA sequences also encode this same CDR3. The chain is built from TRBV4-1 and TRBJ1-3; possibly TRBD1 for D (5 bases). Trimming shortened V by 1 base and J by 10 bases, and 11 bases separated the two germline ends. Germline V gene sequence: CDR1 MGHRA, CDR2 YSYEKL. This CDR3 spans 13 amino acids. The CDR3 nucleotides are TGCGCCAGCAGCCAAGGGCAGGGAGAGACCATATATTTT. This sequence encodes CASSQGQGETIYF.

The table lists this clone with a few counts. The V gene is TRBV7-2, the J gene TRBJ1-3; 8 positions match TRBD1. The trim removed 6 bases at V and 6 bases at J, leaving 4 bases unmatched. The CDR3 runs 13 residues. CDR1 and CDR2 (germline): SGHTA, FQGNSA. The CDR3, as DNA: TGTGCCAGCAGTCCGACAGGGGAAAACACCATATATTTT. Its translation: CASSPTGENTIYF.

In its sample, this clone was seen a few times. This chain connects TRBV28 to TRBJ1-2, with 7 positions matching TRBD1. V shed 7 bases, J shed 4 bases, and the junction held 12 bases outside the gene matches. Germline V lookup: CDR1 MDHEN, CDR2 SYDVKM. The CDR3 sequence is 15 residues long. The CDR3 reads CASIKALGTVYGYTF. The CDR3 coding sequence is TGTGCCAGCATTAAAGCGCTCGGGACAGTCTATGGCTACACCTTC.

This clone has at least ten counts. CDR3 region: CSAREMGAAGVNQPQHF. CDR3 nucleotide sequence: TGCAGTGCTAGAGAAATGGGGGCCGCTGGGGTCAATCAGCCCCAGCATTTT. V usage is TRBV20-1 and J usage is TRBJ1-5; the D gene is possibly TRBD1 (6 bases). The CDR3 is 17 amino acids. Germline lookup yields CDR1 DFQATT and CDR2 SNEGSKA (reference sequence). Trimming pared 0 bases from V and 3 bases from J, leaving 18 bases between.

This clone has at least ten counts. The gene calls are TRBV30 and TRBJ1-1; 7 bases align to TRBD1. Germline V CDR1 and CDR2: GTSNPN, SVGIG (reference sequence). This CDR3 comprises 14 residues. Trimming removed 0 bases from V and 3 bases from J; junction bases left unmatched: 4. The CDR3 sequence is CAWSVFDRDTEAFF. Here the CDR3 DNA reads TGTGCCTGGAGTGTATTCGACAGGGACACTGAAGCTTTCTTT.

V usage is TRBV6-2 or TRBV6-3 and J usage is TRBJ2-5; 8 nucleotides align to TRBD1. Germline V CDR1 and CDR2: MNHEY, SVGEGT. This CDR3 has 14 residues. The ends lost 9 bases at V and 5 bases at J; junction bases unmatched: 11. CDR3 coding DNA: TGTGCCAGGGGCGTCAGGGGGCAGCATGAGACCCAGTACTTC. Its protein product is CARGVRGQHETQYF.

The sample holds many counts of this clone. This chain joins TRBV24-1 and TRBJ1-6, with no clear D. Per the germline V gene, CDR1 is KGHDR and CDR2 is SFDVKD. The length of the CDR3 is 11 residues. Between the trimmed V and J ends, which lost 4 bases and 11 bases, there was a span of 5 bases. CDR3: CATSEWAPLHF. The CDR3 nucleotides are TGTGCCACCAGTGAGTGGGCACCCCTCCACTTT.

The chain uses TRBV15 and TRBJ1-2, with 7 bases identical to TRBD1. The CDR3 is made up of 13 amino acids. Germline V CDR1 and CDR2: LNHNV, YYDKDF (reference sequence). The trim removed 5 bases at V and 3 bases at J, leaving 3 bases unmatched. The CDR3 nucleotides read TGTGCCACCAGCGCCGGGACAGACTATGGCTACACCTTC. This translates into CATSAGTDYGYTF.

The chain links TRBV12-3 or TRBV12-4 to TRBJ2-7, with 8 bases that match TRBD1. V lost 7 bases, J lost 2 bases, and 7 bases stayed unmatched. CDR3 size: 14 residues. CDR3 in DNA: TGTGCCAGCACCACGACAGGGGATGCCTACGAGCAGTACTTC. Its translation: CASTTTGDAYEQYF.

The rearrangement links TRBV4-2 to TRBJ2-7; perhaps TRBD2 as D (5 bases). This CDR3 has 15 amino acids. Germline CDR1 reads LGHNA; CDR2 reads YNFKEQ. Trimming stripped 0 bases from V and 5 bases from J, with 14 bases between. The CDR3 is CASSQDRRARDEQYF. CDR3 nucleotides: TGTGCCAGCAGCCAAGATCGAAGGGCGCGGGACGAGCAGTACTTC.

This clone was observed a handful of times. One end of the junction does not line up with germline, which may come from a read error. The chain recombines TRBV7-7 with TRBJ2-3, with 12 bases aligning to TRBD1. This CDR3 is 16 amino acids long. Germline V CDR1 and CDR2: SSHAT, FNYEAQ (reference sequence). The CDR3 coding sequence is TGTGCTAGCAGCTTAACCGGGACAGGGGGCCCAGATACGCAGTATTTT. Amino acids: CASSLTGTGGPDTQYF.

This clone occurred many times. The chain couples TRBV5-6 to TRBJ2-3; D is ambiguous. This CDR3 comprises 13 residues. The germline V gene has CDR1 SGHDT and CDR2 YYEEEE. Trimming left V 0 bases short and J 1 base short, with 3 bases between. The CDR3, as DNA: TGTGCCAGCAGCTTGGATCGCACAGATACGCAGTATTTT. The encoded protein is CASSLDRTDTQYF.

This rearrangement joins TRBV9 to TRBJ1-2; no reliable D call. The germline CDR1 and CDR2 sequences are SGDLS and YYNGEE. This CDR3 contains 16 residues. The V gene lost 0 bases and the J gene lost 2 bases, with 14 bases spanning the gap. Here the CDR3 reads CASSVAVDGRNYGYTF. The CDR3 DNA reads as TGTGCCAGCAGCGTAGCCGTAGACGGGAGGAACTATGGCTACACCTTC.